The clone carrying this T cell receptor beta chain was seen a few times. The antigen is not known. V was trimmed by 5 bases and J by 1 base, leaving 14 bases between them. This CDR3 has 15 amino acids. Germline V gene data show CDR1 as LGHNA and CDR2 as YNFKEQ. All trial patients relapsed after autologous stem cell transplantation. The entry originates in a study of PD-1 blockade in classical Hodgkin lymphoma. Study-wide results and limits: Significant TCR diversity gains by C4D1 occurred in CD4+ but not CD8+ cells. Lower baseline TCR diversity was reported for newly diagnosed patients than for healthy donors.

Sequencing used immunoSEQ multiplex PCR; TCRdb keeps in-frame clones, though not all of them. The sample shows about 110,000 clones, about 89% of them seen only once. This clonotype was obtained from a human donor with classical Hodgkin lymphoma. Sample: peripheral blood mononuclear cells (PBMCs), taken before the second cycle of nivolumab. This chain uses TRBV4-2 with TRBJ2-5, with D possibly being TRBD2 (6 bases). The CDR3 sequence: CASSTRLGSQETQYF. CDR3 DNA: TGTGCCAGCAGCACCAGACTAGGGAGCCAAGAGACCCAGTACTTC.